This T cell receptor beta chain was retrieved from a study of blood T cell repertoires in COVID-19. This CDR3 comprises 16 residues. With 2 bases removed from V and 4 bases from J, the gap between germline ends came to 17 bases. The germline gives CDR1 SEHNR, CDR2 FQNEAQ (reference sequence). Assay: immunoSEQ multiplex PCR; the TCRdb copy retains only in-frame clones and omits some. The table lists hundreds of thousands of clones, 80% to 90% of them singletons. This TCR was sampled from a woman younger than 35 who had recovered from COVID-19. Sequencing used PBMCs or T cells enriched from blood (not recorded which). The chain combines TRBV7-9 with TRBJ1-2, with D tentatively TRBD1 (5 bases). The CDR3 spells CASSLFQGPASYGYTF. The CDR3 DNA sequence: TGTGCCAGCAGCTTATTTCAGGGCCCGGCCTCCTATGGCTACACCTTC.